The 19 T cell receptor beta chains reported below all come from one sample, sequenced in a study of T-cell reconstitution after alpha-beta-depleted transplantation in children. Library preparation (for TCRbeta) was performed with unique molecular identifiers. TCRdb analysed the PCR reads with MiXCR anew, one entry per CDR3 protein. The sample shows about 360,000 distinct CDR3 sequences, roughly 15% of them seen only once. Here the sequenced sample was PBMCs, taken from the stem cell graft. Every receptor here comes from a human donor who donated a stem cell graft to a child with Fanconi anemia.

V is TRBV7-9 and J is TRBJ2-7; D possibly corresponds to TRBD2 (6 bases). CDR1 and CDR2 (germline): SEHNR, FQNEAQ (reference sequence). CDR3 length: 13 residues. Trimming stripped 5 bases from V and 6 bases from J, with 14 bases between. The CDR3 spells CASSPPSSVEQYF. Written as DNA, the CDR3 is TGTGCCAGCAGCCCCCCCTCTAGCGTCGAGCAGTACTTC.

CDR3 region: CSVVVGYPSYEQYF. The CDR3 coding sequence is TGCAGCGTTGTGGTCGGCTACCCCTCCTACGAGCAGTACTTC. The rearrangement uses TRBV29-1 and TRBJ2-7, with no clear D. CDR1 and CDR2 (germline): SQVTM, ANQGSEA. The CDR3 length is 14 residues. Trimming shortened V by 4 bases and J by 0 bases, and 13 bases separated the two germline ends.

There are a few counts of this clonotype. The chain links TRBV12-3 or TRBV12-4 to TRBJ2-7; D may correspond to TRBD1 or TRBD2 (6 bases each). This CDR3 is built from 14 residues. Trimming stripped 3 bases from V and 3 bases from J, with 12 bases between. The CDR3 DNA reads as TGTGCCAGCAGTTTGGACAGCGGGCGCTACGAGCAGTACTTC. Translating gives CASSLDSGRYEQYF.

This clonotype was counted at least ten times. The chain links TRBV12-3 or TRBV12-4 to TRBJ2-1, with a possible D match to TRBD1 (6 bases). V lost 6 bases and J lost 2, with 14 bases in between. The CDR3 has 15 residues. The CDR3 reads CASSLTGGPYNEQFF. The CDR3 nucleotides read TGTGCCAGCAGCTTGACAGGTGGACCCTACAATGAGCAGTTCTTC.

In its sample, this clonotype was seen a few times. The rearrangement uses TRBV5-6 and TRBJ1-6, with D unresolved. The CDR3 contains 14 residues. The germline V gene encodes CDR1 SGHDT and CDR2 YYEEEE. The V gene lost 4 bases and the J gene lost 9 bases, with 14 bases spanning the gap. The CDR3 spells CASSTEGRGSPLHF. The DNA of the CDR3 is TGTGCCAGCAGCACCGAAGGGCGGGGTTCACCCCTCCACTTT.

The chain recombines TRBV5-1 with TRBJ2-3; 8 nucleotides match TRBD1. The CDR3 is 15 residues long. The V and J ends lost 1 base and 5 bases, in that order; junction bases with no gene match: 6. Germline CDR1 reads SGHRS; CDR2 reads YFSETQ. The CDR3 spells CASSLMQGAGDTQYF. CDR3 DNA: TGCGCCAGCAGCTTGATGCAGGGGGCCGGAGATACGCAGTATTTT.

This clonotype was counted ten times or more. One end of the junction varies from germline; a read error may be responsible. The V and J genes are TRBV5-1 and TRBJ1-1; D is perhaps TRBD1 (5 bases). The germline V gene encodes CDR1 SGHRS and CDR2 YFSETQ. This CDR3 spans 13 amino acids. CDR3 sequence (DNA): TGTGCCAGCAGCTTAGGAGGGGACACTGAAGCTTTCTTT. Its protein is CASSLGGDTEAFF.

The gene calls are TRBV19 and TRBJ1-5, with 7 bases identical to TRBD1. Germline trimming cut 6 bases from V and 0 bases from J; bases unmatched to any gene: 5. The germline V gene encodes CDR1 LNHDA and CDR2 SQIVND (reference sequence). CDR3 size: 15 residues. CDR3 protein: CASSHPGGSNQPQHF. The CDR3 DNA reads TGTGCCAGTAGCCATCCAGGGGGTAGCAATCAGCCCCAGCATTTT.

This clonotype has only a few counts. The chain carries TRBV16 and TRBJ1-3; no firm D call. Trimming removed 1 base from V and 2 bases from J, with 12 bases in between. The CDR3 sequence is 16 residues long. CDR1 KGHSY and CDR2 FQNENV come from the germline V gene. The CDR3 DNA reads TGTGCCAGCAGCCAATTTATACCTCAGGCTGGAAACACCATATATTTT. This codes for CASSQFIPQAGNTIYF.

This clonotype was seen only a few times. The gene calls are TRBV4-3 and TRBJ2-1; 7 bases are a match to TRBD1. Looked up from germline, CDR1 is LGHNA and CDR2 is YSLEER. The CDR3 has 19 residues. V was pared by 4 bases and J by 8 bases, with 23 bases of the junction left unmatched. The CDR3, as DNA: TGCGCCAGCAGCCCAACAGGCGACAGGGCACTTATCGATGGGGATGAGCAGTTCTTC. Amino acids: CASSPTGDRALIDGDEQFF.

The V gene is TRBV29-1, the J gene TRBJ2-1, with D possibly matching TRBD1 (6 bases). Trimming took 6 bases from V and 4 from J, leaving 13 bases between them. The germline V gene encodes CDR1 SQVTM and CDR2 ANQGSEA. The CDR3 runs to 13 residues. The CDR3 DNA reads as TGCAGCGTGCCTAAAACAGGGTACAATGAGCAGTTCTTC. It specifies CSVPKTGYNEQFF.

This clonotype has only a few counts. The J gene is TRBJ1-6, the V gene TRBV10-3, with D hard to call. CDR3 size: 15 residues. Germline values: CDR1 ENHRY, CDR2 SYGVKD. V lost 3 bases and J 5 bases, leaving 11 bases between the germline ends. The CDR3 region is CAISDTRRDNSPLHF. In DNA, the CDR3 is TGTGCCATCAGTGACACCCGAAGAGATAATTCACCCCTCCACTTT.

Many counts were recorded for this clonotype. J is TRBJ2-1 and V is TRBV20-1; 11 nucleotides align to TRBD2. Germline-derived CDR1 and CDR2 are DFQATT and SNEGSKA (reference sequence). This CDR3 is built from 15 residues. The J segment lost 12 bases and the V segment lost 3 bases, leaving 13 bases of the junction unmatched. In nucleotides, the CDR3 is TGCAGTGCTAGTTTGGCTAGCGGGGGGTCGAGGGGGCAGTTCTTC. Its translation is CSASLASGGSRGQFF.

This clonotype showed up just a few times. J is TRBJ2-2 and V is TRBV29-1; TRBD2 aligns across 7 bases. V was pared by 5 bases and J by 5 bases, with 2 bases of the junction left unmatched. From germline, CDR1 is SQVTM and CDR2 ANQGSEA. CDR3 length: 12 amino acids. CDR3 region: CSVWGGTGELFF. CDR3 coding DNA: TGCAGCGTTTGGGGGGGGACCGGGGAGCTGTTTTTT.

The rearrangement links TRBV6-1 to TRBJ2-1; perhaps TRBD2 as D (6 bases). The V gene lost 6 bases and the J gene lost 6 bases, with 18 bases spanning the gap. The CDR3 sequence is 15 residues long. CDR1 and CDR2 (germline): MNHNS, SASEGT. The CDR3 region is CASRRGPRSSNEQFF. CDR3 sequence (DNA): TGTGCCAGCAGGCGGGGTCCCCGTTCGTCCAATGAGCAGTTCTTC.

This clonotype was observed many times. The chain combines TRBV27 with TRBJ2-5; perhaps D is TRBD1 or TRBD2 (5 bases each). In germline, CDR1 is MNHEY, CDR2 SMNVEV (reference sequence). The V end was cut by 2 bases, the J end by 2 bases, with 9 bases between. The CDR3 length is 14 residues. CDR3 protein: CASSLGGFQETQYF. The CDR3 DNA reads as TGTGCCAGCAGTTTAGGGGGTTTTCAAGAGACCCAGTACTTC.

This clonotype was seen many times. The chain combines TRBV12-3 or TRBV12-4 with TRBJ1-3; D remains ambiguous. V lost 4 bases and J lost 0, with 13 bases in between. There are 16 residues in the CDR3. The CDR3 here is CASSSSDTYSGNTIYF. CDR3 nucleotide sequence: TGTGCCAGCAGTTCGTCCGACACCTACTCTGGAAACACCATATATTTT.

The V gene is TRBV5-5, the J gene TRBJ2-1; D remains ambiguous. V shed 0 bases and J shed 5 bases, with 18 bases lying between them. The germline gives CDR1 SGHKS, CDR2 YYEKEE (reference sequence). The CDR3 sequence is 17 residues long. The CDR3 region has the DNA TGTGCCAGCAGCTTGGAGCATAAGGCAGCGCCTCACAATGAGCAGTTCTTC. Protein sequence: CASSLEHKAAPHNEQFF.

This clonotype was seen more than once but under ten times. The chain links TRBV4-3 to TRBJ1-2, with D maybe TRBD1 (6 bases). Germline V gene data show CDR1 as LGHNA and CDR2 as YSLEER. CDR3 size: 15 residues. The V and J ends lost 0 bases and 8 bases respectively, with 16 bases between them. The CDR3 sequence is CASSQDQDRAGGYTF. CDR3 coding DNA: TGCGCCAGCAGCCAAGATCAGGACAGAGCGGGCGGCTACACCTTC.